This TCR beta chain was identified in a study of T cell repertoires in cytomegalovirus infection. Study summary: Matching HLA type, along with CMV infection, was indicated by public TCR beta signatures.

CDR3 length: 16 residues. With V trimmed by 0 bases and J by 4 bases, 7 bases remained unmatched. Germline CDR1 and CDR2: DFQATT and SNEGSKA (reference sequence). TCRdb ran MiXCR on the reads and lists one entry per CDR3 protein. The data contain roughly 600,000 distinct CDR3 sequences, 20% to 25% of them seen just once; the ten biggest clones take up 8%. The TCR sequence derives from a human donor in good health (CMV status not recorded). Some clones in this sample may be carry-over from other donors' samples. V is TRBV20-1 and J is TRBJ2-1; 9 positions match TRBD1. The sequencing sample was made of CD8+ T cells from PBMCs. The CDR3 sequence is CSARETGGWGYNEQFF. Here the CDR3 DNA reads TGCAGTGCTAGAGAAACAGGGGGCTGGGGATACAATGAGCAGTTCTTC.